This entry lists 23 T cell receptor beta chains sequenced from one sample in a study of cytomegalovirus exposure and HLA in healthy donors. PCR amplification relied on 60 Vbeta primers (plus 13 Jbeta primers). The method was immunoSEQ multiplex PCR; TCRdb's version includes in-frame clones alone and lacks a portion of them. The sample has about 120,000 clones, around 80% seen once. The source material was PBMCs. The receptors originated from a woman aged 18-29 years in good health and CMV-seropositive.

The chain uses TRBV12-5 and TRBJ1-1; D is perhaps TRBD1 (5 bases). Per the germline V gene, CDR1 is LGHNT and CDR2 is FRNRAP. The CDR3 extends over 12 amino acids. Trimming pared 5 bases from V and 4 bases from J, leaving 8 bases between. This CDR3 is CASGQGGTEAFF. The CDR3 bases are TGTGCTAGTGGTCAGGGAGGCACTGAAGCTTTCTTT.

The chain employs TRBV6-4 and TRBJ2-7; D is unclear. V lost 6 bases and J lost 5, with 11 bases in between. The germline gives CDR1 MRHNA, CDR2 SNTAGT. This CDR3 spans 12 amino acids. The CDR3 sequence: CASSAPGDEQYF. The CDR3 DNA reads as TGTGCCAGCAGCGCCCCCGGAGACGAGCAGTACTTC.

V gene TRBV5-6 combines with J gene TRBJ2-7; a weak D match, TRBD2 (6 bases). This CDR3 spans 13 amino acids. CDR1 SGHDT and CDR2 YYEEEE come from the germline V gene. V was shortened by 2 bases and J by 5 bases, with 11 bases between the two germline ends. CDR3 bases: TGTGCCAGCAGCTTAGCGGGTATCCACGAGCAGTACTTC. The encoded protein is CASSLAGIHEQYF.

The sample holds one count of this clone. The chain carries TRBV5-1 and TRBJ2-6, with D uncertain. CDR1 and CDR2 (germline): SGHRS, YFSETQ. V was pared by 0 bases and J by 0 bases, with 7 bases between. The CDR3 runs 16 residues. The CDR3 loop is CASSLAPVSGANVLTF. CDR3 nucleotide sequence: TGCGCCAGCAGCTTGGCGCCGGTCTCTGGGGCCAACGTCCTGACTTTC.

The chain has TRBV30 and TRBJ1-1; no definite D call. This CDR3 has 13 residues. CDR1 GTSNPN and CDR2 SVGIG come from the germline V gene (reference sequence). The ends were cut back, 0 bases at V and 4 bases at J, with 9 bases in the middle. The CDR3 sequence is CAWSVLETTEAFF. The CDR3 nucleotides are TGTGCCTGGAGTGTTTTGGAGACCACTGAAGCTTTCTTT.

The CDR3 DNA is TGTGCCAGCTCACCGGGACATCTGAACTATGGCTACACCTTC. Translation: CASSPGHLNYGYTF. The J gene is TRBJ1-2, the V gene TRBV18; D might be TRBD1 (6 bases). The CDR3 consists of 14 residues. Germline lookup yields CDR1 KGHSH and CDR2 LQKENI. V was cut by 3 bases and J by 2 bases, with 10 bases left in between.

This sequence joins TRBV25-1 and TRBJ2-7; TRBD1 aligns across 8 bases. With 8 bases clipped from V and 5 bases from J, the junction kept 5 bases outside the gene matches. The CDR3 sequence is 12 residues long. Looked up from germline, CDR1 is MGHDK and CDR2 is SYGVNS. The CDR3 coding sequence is TGTGCCAGCGGACAGGGTGGCCACGAGCAGTACTTC. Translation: CASGQGGHEQYF.

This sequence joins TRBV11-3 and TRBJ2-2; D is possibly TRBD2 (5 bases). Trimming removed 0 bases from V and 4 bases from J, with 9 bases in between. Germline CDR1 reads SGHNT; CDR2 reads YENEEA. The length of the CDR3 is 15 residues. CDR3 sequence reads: CASSLDRGVTGELFF. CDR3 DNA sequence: TGTGCCAGCAGCTTAGATCGGGGAGTCACCGGGGAGCTGTTTTTT.

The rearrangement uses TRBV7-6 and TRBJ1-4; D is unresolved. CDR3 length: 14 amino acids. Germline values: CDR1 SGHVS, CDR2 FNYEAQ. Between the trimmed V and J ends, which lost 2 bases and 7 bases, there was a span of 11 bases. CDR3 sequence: CASSLLLGAEKLFF. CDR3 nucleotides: TGTGCCAGCAGCTTACTCTTGGGAGCTGAAAAACTGTTTTTT.

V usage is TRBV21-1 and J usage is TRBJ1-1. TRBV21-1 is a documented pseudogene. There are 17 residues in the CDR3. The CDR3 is CVSSKVNPRTRPTEAFF. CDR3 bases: TGTGTCAGCAGCAAAGTGAACCCAAGGACTAGGCCCACTGAAGCTTTCTTT.

The CDR3 sequence is CASTGVGTDTQYF. As DNA, the CDR3 is TGCGCCAGCACGGGAGTAGGGACAGATACGCAGTATTTT. This chain connects TRBV5-1 to TRBJ2-3; weak D call: TRBD2 (6 bases). V lost 6 bases, J lost 3 bases, and 11 bases lay in between. This CDR3 is built from 13 residues. The germline V gene has CDR1 SGHRS and CDR2 YFSETQ.

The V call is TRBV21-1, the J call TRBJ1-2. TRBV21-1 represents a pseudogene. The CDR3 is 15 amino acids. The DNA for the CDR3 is TGTGCCAGCAGCAAACGACGGCAGGGAGGGTATGGCTACACCTTC. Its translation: CASSKRRQGGYGYTF.

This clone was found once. The CDR3 DNA is TGTGCCAGCAGTTTCAGCGTTACGAACACTGAAGCTTTCTTT. Translated: CASSFSVTNTEAFF. The V and J genes are TRBV2 and TRBJ1-1, with D uncertain. The germline V gene encodes CDR1 SNHLY and CDR2 FYNNEI. V was clipped by 5 bases and J by 1 base, with 11 bases between them. The CDR3 is 14 residues long.

The CDR3 protein is CASSKCLFRDRGNEKLFF. The CDR3, as DNA: TGTGCCAGCAGCAAATGTCTCTTTCGGGACAGGGGTAATGAAAAACTGTTTTTT. The V and J genes are TRBV21-1 and TRBJ1-4; the DNA was not used to check the table's D call, TRBD1. TRBV21-1 is a pseudogene. The CDR3 totals 18 residues.

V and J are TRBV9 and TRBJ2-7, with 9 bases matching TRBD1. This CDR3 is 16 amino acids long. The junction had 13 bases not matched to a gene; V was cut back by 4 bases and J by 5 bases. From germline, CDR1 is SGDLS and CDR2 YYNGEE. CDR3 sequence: CASSSPRTGVRNEQYF. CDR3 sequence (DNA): TGTGCCAGCAGCTCCCCTCGGACAGGGGTTCGAAACGAGCAGTACTTC.

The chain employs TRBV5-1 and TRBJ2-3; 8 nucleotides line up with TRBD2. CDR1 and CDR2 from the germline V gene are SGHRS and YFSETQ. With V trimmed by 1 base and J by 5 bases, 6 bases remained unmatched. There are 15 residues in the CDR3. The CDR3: CASSLSGSFIDTQYF. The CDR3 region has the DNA TGCGCCAGCAGCTTGAGCGGGAGCTTCATAGATACGCAGTATTTT.

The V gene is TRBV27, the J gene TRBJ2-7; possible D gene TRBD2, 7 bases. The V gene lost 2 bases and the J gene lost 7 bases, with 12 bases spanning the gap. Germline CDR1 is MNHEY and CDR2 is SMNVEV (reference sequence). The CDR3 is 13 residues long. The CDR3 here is CASSLVGGLEQYF. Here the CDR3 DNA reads TGTGCCAGCAGTTTAGTCGGGGGGCTAGAGCAGTACTTC.

The CDR3 DNA follows: TGCGCCAGCAGCCTCGAGGTTGTAGCCTCAGATACGCAGTATTTT. The encoded protein is CASSLEVVASDTQYF. J is TRBJ2-3 and V is TRBV5-1, with D hard to call. The CDR3 extends over 15 amino acids. From germline, CDR1 is SGHRS and CDR2 YFSETQ. Trimming took 4 bases from V and 4 from J, leaving 16 bases between them.

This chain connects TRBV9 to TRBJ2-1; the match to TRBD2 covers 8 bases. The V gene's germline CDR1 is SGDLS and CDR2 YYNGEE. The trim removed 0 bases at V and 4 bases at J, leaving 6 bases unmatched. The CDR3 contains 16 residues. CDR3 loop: CASSVEVSGVYNEQFF. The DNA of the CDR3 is TGTGCCAGCAGCGTAGAGGTTAGCGGGGTTTACAATGAGCAGTTCTTC. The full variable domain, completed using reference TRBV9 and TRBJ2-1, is DSGVTQTPKHLITATGQRVTLRCSPRSGDLSVYWYQQSLDQGLQFLIQYYNGEERAKGNILERFSAQQFPDLHSELNLSSLELGDSALYFCASSVEVSGVYNEQFFGPGTRLTVL.

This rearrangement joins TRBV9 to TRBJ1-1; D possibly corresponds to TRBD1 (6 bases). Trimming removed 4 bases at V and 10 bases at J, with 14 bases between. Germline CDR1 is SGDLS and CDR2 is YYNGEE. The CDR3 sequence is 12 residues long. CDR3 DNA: TGTGCCAGCAGCTCGGACAGTGCGGTAGCTTTCTTT. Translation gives CASSSDSAVAFF.

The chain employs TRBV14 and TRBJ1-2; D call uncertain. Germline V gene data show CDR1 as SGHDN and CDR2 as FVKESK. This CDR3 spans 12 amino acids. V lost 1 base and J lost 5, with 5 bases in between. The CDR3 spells CASSQGRYGYTF. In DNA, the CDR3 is TGTGCCAGCAGCCAAGGTCGGTATGGCTACACCTTC.

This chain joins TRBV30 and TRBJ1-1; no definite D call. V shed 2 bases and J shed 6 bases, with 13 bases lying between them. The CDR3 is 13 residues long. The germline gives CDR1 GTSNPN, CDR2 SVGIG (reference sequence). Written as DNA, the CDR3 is TGTGCCTGGAGTCGAGACTCCCGGGCTGAAGCTTTCTTT. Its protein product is CAWSRDSRAEAFF.

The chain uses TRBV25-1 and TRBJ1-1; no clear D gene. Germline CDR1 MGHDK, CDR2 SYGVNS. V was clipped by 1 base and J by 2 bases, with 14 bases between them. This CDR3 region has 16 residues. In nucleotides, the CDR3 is TGTGCCAGCAGTGAATCTCCGGGGAGCGGAAACACTGAAGCTTTCTTT. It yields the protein CASSESPGSGNTEAFF.